The rows below give T cell receptor beta chains drawn from one sample of a study of cytomegalovirus exposure and HLA in healthy donors. Repertoires were generated with immunoSEQ multiplex PCR, while TCRdb's copy carries only in-frame clones and drops some. The sample has approximately 250,000 clones, around 78% seen once. Sequencing was carried out using PBMCs. The receptors derive from a boy between 10 and 17 years old in good health and CMV-seronegative. Each CDR3 is given with its conserved first and last residue. The D gene is left open where the match is weak. Some rows mark clone size as missing; the rest say once, few, many or name a class of expanded clone.

cdr3_nt | cdr3_aa | j_call | d_call | v_call | clone_size
TGTGCCAGCGGATGGGGGGGGCGGACTGAAGCTTTCTTT | CASGWGGRTEAFF | TRBJ1-1 | NA | TRBV6-5 | NA
TGTGCCAGCAGTCTCGTCGGGGTTAGGAATGAGCAGTTCTTC | CASSLVGVRNEQFF | TRBJ2-1 | NA | TRBV28 | NA
TGTGCCAGCAGCGGACAGAATAATCAGCCCCAGCATTTT | CASSGQNNQPQHF | TRBJ1-5 | NA | TRBV6-5 | NA
TGTGCCAGTAGGCCCCGGACTAGTTTGGGGCCAGGGCAGTTCTTC | CASRPRTSLGPGQFF | TRBJ2-1 | TRBD2 | TRBV19 | NA
TGCGCCAGCAGCTTTCTGGGGGCTTACACAGATACGCAGTATTTT | CASSFLGAYTDTQYF | TRBJ2-3 | NA | TRBV5-1 | NA
TGCGCCAGCAGTGTGGACAGGGGGAACACTGAAGCTTTCTTT | CASSVDRGNTEAFF | TRBJ1-1 | TRBD1 | TRBV10-1 | NA
TGCGCCAGCAGCTTGGCACAGGGGGACACCGGGGAGCTGTTTTTT | CASSLAQGDTGELFF | TRBJ2-2 | TRBD1 | TRBV5-1 | NA
TGCGCCAGCAGTGAGTCGAGGAGGGTTGAGACCCAGTACTTC | CASSESRRVETQYF | TRBJ2-5 | NA | TRBV10-1 | NA
TGCGCCAGCAGCACTCGACTAGCGGGAGAAGGTACCGGGGAGCTGTTTTTT | CASSTRLAGEGTGELFF | TRBJ2-2 | TRBD2 | TRBV5-1 | NA
TGTGCCTTGCTCAGGGGAGGGCTCTACGAGCAGTACTTC | CALLRGGLYEQYF | TRBJ2-7 | NA | TRBV30 | NA
TGCAGCGTTGAAGGCAGGGGATATGGCTACACCTTC | CSVEGRGYGYTF | TRBJ1-2 | NA | TRBV29-1 | NA
TGCGCCAGCAGCTCGGGCCGGGACAGGGGGGCAGATACGCAGTATTTT | CASSSGRDRGADTQYF | TRBJ2-3 | TRBD1 | TRBV5-1 | NA
TGTGCCAGCAGTGGCGGGCTCCAAGAGACCCAGTACTTC | CASSGGLQETQYF | TRBJ2-5 | NA | TRBV9 | few
TGTGCCAGCAGCTTCGGGGGGGGGTACGAGCAGTACTTC | CASSFGGGYEQYF | TRBJ2-7 | TRBD2 | TRBV5-6 | NA
TGTGCCAGCAGTTACACTGGACAGAGTCAGCCCCAGCATTTT | CASSYTGQSQPQHF | TRBJ1-5 | NA | TRBV6-5 | few
TGTGCCAGCAGCTCCTCCCCCGACTACTACAATGAGCAGTTCTTC | CASSSSPDYYNEQFF | TRBJ2-1 | NA | TRBV6-5 | NA
TGTGCCAGTAGTGCTAACACCGGGATTTACGTATTT | CASSANTGIYVF | TRBJ1-5 | NA | TRBV19 | NA
TGCAGCGTTGAGGGACAGAGACAAGATAACTATGGCTACACCTTC | CSVEGQRQDNYGYTF | TRBJ1-2 | TRBD1 | TRBV29-1 | NA
TGCGCCAGCAGCCAAGATCGGGGTAACTATGGCTACACCTTC | CASSQDRGNYGYTF | TRBJ1-2 | NA | TRBV4-1 | NA
TGCGCCAGCAGCTTGGATAGCGGGAGGGATACGCAGTATTTT | CASSLDSGRDTQYF | TRBJ2-3 | TRBD2 | TRBV5-1 | NA
TGCGCCAGCAGCCTCTCTCTAGCGGGGAACACCGGGGAGCTGTTTTTT | CASSLSLAGNTGELFF | TRBJ2-2 | TRBD2 | TRBV5-1 | NA
TGTGCCAGCAGCTCCGGGACAGTTCGGGATCAGCCCCAGCATTTT | CASSSGTVRDQPQHF | TRBJ1-5 | TRBD1 | TRBV27 | NA
TGCGCCAGCAGCTTGATGAGGGTGGGGGGGGGCTATGGCTACACCTTC | CASSLMRVGGGYGYTF | TRBJ1-2 | NA | TRBV5-1 | NA
TGTGCCAGCAGCGCCCCCGGTGGGGGGGATAACACAGATACGCAGTATTTT | CASSAPGGGDNTDTQYF | TRBJ2-3 | TRBD2 | TRBV5-6 | NA
TGCAGCGTCAGGGGTAGGGTAGGCGCCTACGAGCAGTACTTC | CSVRGRVGAYEQYF | TRBJ2-7 | NA | TRBV29-1 | NA
TGTGCCAGCAGCTTAGGAGCGGGGGTCTCCGAGCAGTACTTC | CASSLGAGVSEQYF | TRBJ2-7 | TRBD2 | TRBV13 | NA
TGTGCCAGCAGCTTAGATTGGGCCCGCGAGGGTCAAGAGACCCAGTACTTC | CASSLDWAREGQETQYF | TRBJ2-5 | NA | TRBV11-2 | NA
TGCGCCAGCGGCCAGAGGGTGGACACTGAAGCTTTCTTT | CASGQRVDTEAFF | TRBJ1-1 | NA | TRBV10-1 | NA
TGTGCCAGCAGGCGGTGGGGGACAGGGGGCGACGAGCAGTACTTC | CASRRWGTGGDEQYF | TRBJ2-7 | TRBD1 | TRBV14 | NA
TGTGCCAGCAGCCTAGGGGAGGGTCGTAATTCACCCCTCCACTTT | CASSLGEGRNSPLHF | TRBJ1-6 | NA | TRBV5-4 | once
TGTGCCTGGAGTGTAGGGGCAGGGGGCTACGGCTACACCTTC | CAWSVGAGGYGYTF | TRBJ1-2 | TRBD1 | TRBV30 | NA
TGTGCCAGCAGCTTGACGCAGGGAAGAGAGACCCAGTACTTC | CASSLTQGRETQYF | TRBJ2-5 | NA | TRBV5-6 | NA
TGTGCCAGCAGCTTAGGATCGGGCGGGGGCTACGAGCAGTACTTC | CASSLGSGGGYEQYF | TRBJ2-7 | TRBD2 | TRBV7-7 | NA
TGTGCCAGCAGCCCCGAAGCGGGACCCGGGGCCAACGTCCTGACTTTC | CASSPEAGPGANVLTF | TRBJ2-6 | TRBD2 | TRBV9 | NA
TGCGCCAGCAGCAGAGGTGAGGGTCTCCGGGACATACACTACGAGCAGTACTTC | CASSRGEGLRDIHYEQYF | TRBJ2-7 | NA | TRBV5-1 | once
TGTGCCAGCACCAAGGGGGATCAGCCCCAGCATTTT | CASTKGDQPQHF | TRBJ1-5 | NA | TRBV6-6 | NA
TGTGCCAGCTCAGCGGACAGAAACTATCAGCCCCAGCATTTT | CASSADRNYQPQHF | TRBJ1-5 | NA | TRBV18 | NA
TGTGCCAGCAGCGTAGGTTCGCCAGGGTGGGACTATGGCTACACCTTC | CASSVGSPGWDYGYTF | TRBJ1-2 | NA | TRBV9 | NA
TGCGCCAGCACACTGACAGGAGACGGCCAGGGGGCCCAGTACTTC | CASTLTGDGQGAQYF | TRBJ2-5 | TRBD1 | TRBV5-1 | NA
TGTGCCAGCCCCTATTCGACAGGTCGCGAGCAGTACTTC | CASPYSTGREQYF | TRBJ2-7 | NA | TRBV2 | NA
TGTGCCAGCAGTCCCCGGGACTCGAGACACAATGAGCAGTTCTTC | CASSPRDSRHNEQFF | TRBJ2-1 | NA | TRBV9 | few
TGTGCCTGGAGTGTACCCCAAGGCAGGACTTCAAACACCATATATTTT | CAWSVPQGRTSNTIYF | TRBJ1-3 | NA | TRBV30 | NA
TGCGCCAGCAGCGCAACAGGGCTTAATGAAAAACTGTTTTTT | CASSATGLNEKLFF | TRBJ1-4 | NA | TRBV5-1 | NA
TGTGCCTGGAGTGCGGTCTCTGGAAACACCATATATTTT | CAWSAVSGNTIYF | TRBJ1-3 | NA | TRBV30 | NA
TGTGCCAGCAGTACTTGGACAGGCACAGATACGCAGTATTTT | CASSTWTGTDTQYF | TRBJ2-3 | NA | TRBV6-5 | NA
TGCGCCAGCAGTCCCACGGCTAGCCAATTCAGAGATACGCAGTATTTT | CASSPTASQFRDTQYF | TRBJ2-3 | NA | TRBV4-1 | few
TGTGCCAGCAGCGCCCCGTTACTAGCCGACTCCTACAATGAGCAGTTCTTC | CASSAPLLADSYNEQFF | TRBJ2-1 | NA | TRBV5-4 | once